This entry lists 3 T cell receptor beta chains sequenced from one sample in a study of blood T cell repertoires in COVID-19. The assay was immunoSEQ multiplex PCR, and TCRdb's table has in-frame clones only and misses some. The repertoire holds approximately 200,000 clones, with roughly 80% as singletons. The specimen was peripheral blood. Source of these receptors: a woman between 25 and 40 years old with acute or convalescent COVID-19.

CDR3 nucleotide sequence: TGTGCCAGCAGTTCCGTAAGAGCGAGCACTAACTATGGCTACACCTTC. The encoded protein is CASSSVRASTNYGYTF. The chain uses TRBV27 and TRBJ1-2; D is undetermined. This CDR3 contains 16 residues. Trimming took 4 bases from V and 0 from J, leaving 15 bases between them. Germline CDR1 reads MNHEY; CDR2 reads SMNVEV (reference sequence).

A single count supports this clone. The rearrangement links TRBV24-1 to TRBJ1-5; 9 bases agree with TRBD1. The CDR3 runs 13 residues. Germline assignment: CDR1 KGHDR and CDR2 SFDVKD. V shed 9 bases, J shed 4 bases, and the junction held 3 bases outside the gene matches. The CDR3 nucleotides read TGTGCCACCGGACAGGGGATAAATCAGCCCCAGCATTTT. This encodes CATGQGINQPQHF.

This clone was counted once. The CDR3 sequence: CASSLLGVEETQYF. The CDR3 DNA reads TGTGCCAGCAGTTTGTTAGGGGTAGAGGAGACCCAGTACTTC. V is TRBV27 and J is TRBJ2-5; perhaps TRBD1 as D (5 bases). CDR1 is MNHEY and CDR2 is SMNVEV in the germline V gene (reference sequence). V was trimmed by 3 bases and J by 5 bases, leaving 13 bases between them. The CDR3 has 14 amino acids.